This T cell receptor beta chain was identified in a study of T cells after yellow fever vaccination. It was through 5'RACE template switching that TCR cDNA was made, with a universal primer site and UMIs added. Each CDR3 protein gets one entry after TCRdb re-called the 5' RACE reads with MiXCR. The table shows a few hundred thousand distinct CDR3 sequences, with about 6% occurring only once. Germline V gene lookup returns CDR1 SGHDN and CDR2 FVKESK. With 2 bases clipped from V and 5 bases from J, the junction kept 9 bases outside the gene matches. The CDR3 extends over 16 amino acids. Study conclusions and caveats: Reappearance after the booster was seen for most primary-vaccination clones, at 95% to 98% CD4 and around 88% CD8.

Notes on this clonotype: The target antigen is unknown.

The rearrangement uses TRBV14 and TRBJ2-7; 10 bases agree with TRBD2. This sequence originates from a man aged 25 to 40 who received the YFV17D yellow fever vaccine. Sequences were derived from PBMCs, sampled 5 days after the yellow fever booster vaccination. This CDR3 is CASSQKGRTSGDEQYF. CDR3 DNA: TGTGCCAGCAGCCAAAAGGGACGGACTAGCGGCGACGAGCAGTACTTC. Together with reference TRBV14 and TRBJ2-7, the CDR3 gives the full variable domain: EAGVTQFPSHSVIEKGQTVTLRCDPISGHDNLYWYRRVMGKEIKFLLHFVKESKQDESGMPNNRFLAERTGGTYSTLKVQPAELEDSGVYFCASSQKGRTSGDEQYFGPGTRLTVT.